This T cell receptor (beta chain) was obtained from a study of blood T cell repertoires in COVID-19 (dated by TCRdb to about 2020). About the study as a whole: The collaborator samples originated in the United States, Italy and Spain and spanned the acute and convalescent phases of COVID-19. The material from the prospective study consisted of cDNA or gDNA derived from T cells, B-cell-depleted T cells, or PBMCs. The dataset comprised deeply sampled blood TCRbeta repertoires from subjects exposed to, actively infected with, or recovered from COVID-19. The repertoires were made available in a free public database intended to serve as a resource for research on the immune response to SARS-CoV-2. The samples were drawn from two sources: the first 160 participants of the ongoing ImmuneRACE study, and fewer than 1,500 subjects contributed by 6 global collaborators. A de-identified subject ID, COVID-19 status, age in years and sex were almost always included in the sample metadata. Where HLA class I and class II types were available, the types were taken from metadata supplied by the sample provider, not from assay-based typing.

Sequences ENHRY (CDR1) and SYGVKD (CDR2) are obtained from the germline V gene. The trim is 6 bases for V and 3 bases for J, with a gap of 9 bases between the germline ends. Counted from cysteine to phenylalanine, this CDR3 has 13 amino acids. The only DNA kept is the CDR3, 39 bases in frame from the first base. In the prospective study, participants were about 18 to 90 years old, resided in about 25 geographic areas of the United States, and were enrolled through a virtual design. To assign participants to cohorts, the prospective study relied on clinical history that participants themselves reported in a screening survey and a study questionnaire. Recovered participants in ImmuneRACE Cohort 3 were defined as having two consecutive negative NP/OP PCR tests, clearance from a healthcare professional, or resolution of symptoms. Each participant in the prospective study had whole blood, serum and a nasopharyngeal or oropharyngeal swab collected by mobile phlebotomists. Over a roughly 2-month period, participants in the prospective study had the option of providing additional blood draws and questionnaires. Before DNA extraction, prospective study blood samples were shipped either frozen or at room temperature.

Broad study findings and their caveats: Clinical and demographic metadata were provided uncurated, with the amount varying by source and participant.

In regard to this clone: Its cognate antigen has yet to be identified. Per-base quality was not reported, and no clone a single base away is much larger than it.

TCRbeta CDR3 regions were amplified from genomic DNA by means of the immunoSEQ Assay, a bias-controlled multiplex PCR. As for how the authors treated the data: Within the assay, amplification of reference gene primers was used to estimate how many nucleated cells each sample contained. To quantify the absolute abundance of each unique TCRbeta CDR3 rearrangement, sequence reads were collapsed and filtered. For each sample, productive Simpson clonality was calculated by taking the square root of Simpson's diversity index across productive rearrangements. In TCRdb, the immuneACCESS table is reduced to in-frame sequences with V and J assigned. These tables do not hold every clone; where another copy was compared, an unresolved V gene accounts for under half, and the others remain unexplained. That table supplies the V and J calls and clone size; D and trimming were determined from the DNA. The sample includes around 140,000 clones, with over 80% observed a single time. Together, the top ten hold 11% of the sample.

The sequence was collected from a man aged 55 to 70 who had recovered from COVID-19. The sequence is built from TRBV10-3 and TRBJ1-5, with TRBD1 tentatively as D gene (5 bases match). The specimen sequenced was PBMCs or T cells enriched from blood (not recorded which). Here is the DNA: TGTGCCATCAGAGGCAGGGACAATCAGCCCCAGCATTTT. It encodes CAIRGRDNQPQHF.